Listed below are T cell receptor beta chains from one sample, sequenced in a study of identical twins. TCRdb independently ran MiXCR on the 5' RACE reads; one entry per CDR3 protein. Altogether approximately 260,000 distinct CDR3 sequences are present, 11% to 15% being singletons, with the ten largest covering approximately 8.8%. Source material: memory (CD45RO+) T cells sorted from blood. The source is a woman younger than 35 in good health. The CDR3 runs from the conserved cysteine through the conserved F or W. A D gene is named only where the DNA matches it firmly. Where a row states a size, it is once, few, many or the class of an expanded clone; other rows omit it.

D gene: -; V gene: TRBV2; clone size: few; J gene: TRBJ1-4; CDR3 protein: CASSPGSTNEKLFF; CDR3 DNA: TGTGCCAGCAGCCCAGGGTCAACTAATGAAAAACTGTTTTTT
D gene: -; V gene: TRBV5-1; clone size: many; J gene: TRBJ2-7; CDR3 protein: CASSLRDSYEQYF; CDR3 DNA: TGCGCCAGCAGCTTACGAGATTCCTACGAGCAGTACTTC
D gene: TRBD2; V gene: TRBV5-1; clone size: many; J gene: TRBJ2-3; CDR3 protein: CASSLGTSGGTSTDTQYF; CDR3 DNA: TGCGCCAGCAGCTTGGGGACTAGCGGGGGGACTAGCACAGATACGCAGTATTTT
D gene: TRBD2; V gene: TRBV12-3/TRBV12-4; clone size: many; J gene: TRBJ2-7; CDR3 protein: CASSFLAGGPSDREQYF; CDR3 DNA: TGTGCCAGCAGTTTTCTGGCGGGAGGGCCATCTGATCGCGAGCAGTACTTC
D gene: TRBD1; V gene: TRBV9; clone size: many; J gene: TRBJ1-1; CDR3 protein: CASSVGGDSEAFF; CDR3 DNA: TGTGCCAGCAGCGTAGGGGGGGACAGTGAAGCTTTCTTT
D gene: TRBD1; V gene: TRBV10-3; clone size: few; J gene: TRBJ2-7; CDR3 protein: CAMGPGQVDEQYF; CDR3 DNA: TGTGCCATGGGCCCGGGACAGGTGGACGAGCAGTACTTC
D gene: TRBD1; V gene: TRBV29-1; clone size: many; J gene: TRBJ1-1; CDR3 protein: CSVAGTANTEAFF; CDR3 DNA: TGCAGCGTGGCCGGGACAGCGAACACTGAAGCTTTCTTT
D gene: -; V gene: TRBV12-3/TRBV12-4; clone size: -; J gene: TRBJ2-2; CDR3 protein: CASGAIRVTGELFF; CDR3 DNA: TGTGCCAGCGGGGCCATACGGGTCACCGGGGAGCTGTTTTTT
D gene: -; V gene: TRBV29-1; clone size: -; J gene: TRBJ1-2; CDR3 protein: CSVEVFQSYGYTF; CDR3 DNA: TGCAGCGTTGAAGTTTTCCAGTCCTATGGCTACACCTTC
D gene: -; V gene: TRBV10-3; clone size: few; J gene: TRBJ1-1; CDR3 protein: CAISESGVGYTEAFF; CDR3 DNA: TGTGCCATCAGTGAGTCCGGGGTAGGGTACACTGAAGCTTTCTTT
D gene: TRBD2; V gene: TRBV20-1; clone size: -; J gene: TRBJ2-1; CDR3 protein: CSARLVAGSSYNEQFF; CDR3 DNA: TGCAGTGCTAGACTCGTAGCGGGAAGTTCCTACAATGAGCAGTTCTTC
D gene: -; V gene: TRBV12-3/TRBV12-4; clone size: few; J gene: TRBJ2-1; CDR3 protein: CASSEPLPYEQFF; CDR3 DNA: TGTGCCAGCAGTGAGCCACTACCGTATGAGCAGTTCTTC
D gene: TRBD1; V gene: TRBV2; clone size: -; J gene: TRBJ1-2; CDR3 protein: CASSSTGIAGYTF; CDR3 DNA: TGTGCCAGCAGTTCGACAGGGATCGCTGGCTACACCTTC
D gene: -; V gene: TRBV12-5; clone size: few; J gene: TRBJ2-7; CDR3 protein: CASGSTRGEQYF; CDR3 DNA: TGTGCTAGTGGTTCAACTCGGGGTGAGCAGTACTTC
D gene: -; V gene: TRBV12-3/TRBV12-4; clone size: -; J gene: TRBJ2-2; CDR3 protein: CASRIRVGTGELFF; CDR3 DNA: TGTGCCAGCAGGATCAGGGTTGGCACCGGGGAGCTGTTTTTT
D gene: -; V gene: TRBV24-1; clone size: few; J gene: TRBJ2-1; CDR3 protein: CATSDTRQGHYNEQFF; CDR3 DNA: TGTGCCACCAGTGATACCCGCCAGGGGCACTACAATGAGCAGTTCTTC
D gene: -; V gene: TRBV6-4; clone size: few; J gene: TRBJ1-6; CDR3 protein: CASSVQGGDNSPLHF; CDR3 DNA: TGTGCCAGCAGTGTCCAGGGAGGGGATAATTCACCCCTCCACTTT